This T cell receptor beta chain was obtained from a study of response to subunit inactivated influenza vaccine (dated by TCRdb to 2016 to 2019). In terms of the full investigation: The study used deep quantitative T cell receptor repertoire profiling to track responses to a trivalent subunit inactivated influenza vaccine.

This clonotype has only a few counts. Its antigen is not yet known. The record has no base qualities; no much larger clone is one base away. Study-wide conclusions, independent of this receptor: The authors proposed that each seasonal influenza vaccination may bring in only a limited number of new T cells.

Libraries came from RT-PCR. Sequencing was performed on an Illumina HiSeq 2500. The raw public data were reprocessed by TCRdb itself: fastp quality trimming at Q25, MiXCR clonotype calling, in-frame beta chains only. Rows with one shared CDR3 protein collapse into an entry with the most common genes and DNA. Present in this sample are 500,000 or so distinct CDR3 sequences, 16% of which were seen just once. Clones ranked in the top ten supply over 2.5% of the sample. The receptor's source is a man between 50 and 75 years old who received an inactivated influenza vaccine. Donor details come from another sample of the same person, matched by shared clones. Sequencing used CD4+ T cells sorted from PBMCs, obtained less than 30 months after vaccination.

The nucleotide sequence reads TGTGCCAGCTCACCTAACATTAACTATGGCTACACCTTC. The resulting protein is CASSPNINYGYTF. The chain was built from TRBV18 and TRBJ1-2, with the D gene call left open. The germline V gene sets CDR1 to KGHSH and CDR2 to LQKENI. Measured from the cysteine to the phenylalanine, the CDR3 is 13 residues long. The read is trimmed to its CDR3 DNA, 39 bases read in frame from base 1. V and J lose 3 bases and 1 base, and a span of 6 bases separates them.